This T cell receptor beta chain was observed in a study of T cell repertoires in cytomegalovirus infection. As for the study in general: Epitope selection comprised recently identified HLA-C-restricted CMV epitopes and well-studied HLA-B-restricted CMV epitopes. Indicated by public TCR beta signatures were CMV infection and matching HLA type.

About this clonotype: As yet, its antigen is unknown.

Study observations and caveats: CMV-specific TCR beta clonotypes restricted by HLA-C dominated the ex vivo response.

TCRdb re-called the reads with MiXCR, one entry per CDR3 protein. The table has more than 20,000 distinct CDR3 sequences, about 39% seen once. The CDR3 extends over 18 amino acids. V shed 3 bases and J 2 bases; nucleotides not matched to a gene: 13. Germline V gene lookup returns CDR1 PRHDT and CDR2 FYEKMQ (reference sequence). Sequencing was performed on CD8+ T cells from cultured PBMCs, taken from culture after CMV antigen stimulation. The TCR originated in a human donor in good health (CMV status not recorded). Some clones in this sample may be carry-over from other donors' samples. This chain uses TRBV13 with TRBJ2-1, with 7 bases fitting TRBD2. CDR3 loop: CASSFREIAGMPYNEQFF. As DNA, the CDR3 is TGTGCCAGCAGCTTTCGCGAGATAGCGGGTATGCCCTACAATGAGCAGTTCTTC.